This T cell receptor (beta chain) appears in the sequencing data of a study of CD8+CD57+ T cells in acquired aplastic anemia. According to the study, genomic DNA was the template for TCR beta VDJ and CDR3 profiling. TCRdb recomputed calls from the reads with MiXCR, one row per CDR3 protein. The data contain hundreds of thousands of distinct CDR3 sequences, 50% to 70% of them singletons. With 3 bases clipped from V and 5 bases from J, the junction kept 5 bases outside the gene matches. This CDR3 has 15 amino acids. Germline lookup yields CDR1 DFQATT and CDR2 SNEGSKA (reference sequence). This clonotype came up once.

The gene calls are TRBV20-1 and TRBJ2-5; 14 positions agree with TRBD2. Sequencing input: sorted CD4+, CD8+, or CD8+CD57+ T cells (not recorded which) from PBMCs. This TCR was sampled from a human donor with severe aplastic anemia or a healthy control (not recorded which). The CDR3 loop is CSARGTSGSTETQYF. The DNA of the CDR3 is TGCAGTGCTAGGGGGACTAGCGGGAGTACGGAGACCCAGTACTTC.